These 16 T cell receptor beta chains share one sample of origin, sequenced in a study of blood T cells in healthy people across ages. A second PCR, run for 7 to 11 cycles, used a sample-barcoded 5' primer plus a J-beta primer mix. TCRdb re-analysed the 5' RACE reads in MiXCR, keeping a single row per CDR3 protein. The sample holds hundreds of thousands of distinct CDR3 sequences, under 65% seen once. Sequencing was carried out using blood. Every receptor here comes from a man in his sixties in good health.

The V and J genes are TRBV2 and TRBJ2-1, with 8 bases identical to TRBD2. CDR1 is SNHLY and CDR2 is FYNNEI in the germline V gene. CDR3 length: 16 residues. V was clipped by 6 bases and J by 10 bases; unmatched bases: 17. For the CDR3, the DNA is TGTGCCAGCAGAGAAACCGGGACTAGAAGGGGTGGGGAGCAGTTCTTC. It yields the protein CASRETGTRRGGEQFF.

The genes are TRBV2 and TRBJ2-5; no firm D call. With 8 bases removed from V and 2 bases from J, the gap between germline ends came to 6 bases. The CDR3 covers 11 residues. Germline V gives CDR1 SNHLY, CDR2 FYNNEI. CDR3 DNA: TGTGCCAGCCATTATCAAGAGACCCAGTACTTC. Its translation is CASHYQETQYF.

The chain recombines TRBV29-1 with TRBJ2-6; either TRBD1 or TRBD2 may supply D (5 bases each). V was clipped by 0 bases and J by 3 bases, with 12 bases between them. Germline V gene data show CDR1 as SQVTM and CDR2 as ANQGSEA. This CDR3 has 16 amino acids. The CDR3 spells CSVEDRQGRGANVLTF. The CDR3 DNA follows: TGCAGCGTTGAAGATCGGCAGGGACGTGGGGCCAACGTCCTGACTTTC.

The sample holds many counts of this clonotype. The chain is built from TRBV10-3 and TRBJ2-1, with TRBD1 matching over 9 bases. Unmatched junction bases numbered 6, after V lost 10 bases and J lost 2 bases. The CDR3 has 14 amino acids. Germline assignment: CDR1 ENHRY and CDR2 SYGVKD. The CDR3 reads CATGTGTTYNEQFF. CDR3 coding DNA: TGTGCCACGGGGACAGGGACGACCTACAATGAGCAGTTCTTC.

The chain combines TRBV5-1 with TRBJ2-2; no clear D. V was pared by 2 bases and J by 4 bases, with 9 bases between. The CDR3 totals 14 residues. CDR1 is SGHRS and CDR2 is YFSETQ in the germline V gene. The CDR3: CASSFVPVTGELFF. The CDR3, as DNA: TGCGCCAGCAGCTTTGTACCTGTCACCGGGGAGCTGTTTTTT. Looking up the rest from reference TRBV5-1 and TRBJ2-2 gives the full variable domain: KAGVTQTPRYLIKTRGQQVTLSCSPISGHRSVSWYQQTPGQGLQFLFEYFSETQRNKGNFPGRFSGRQFSNSRSEMNVSTLELGDSALYLCASSFVPVTGELFFGEGSRLTVL.

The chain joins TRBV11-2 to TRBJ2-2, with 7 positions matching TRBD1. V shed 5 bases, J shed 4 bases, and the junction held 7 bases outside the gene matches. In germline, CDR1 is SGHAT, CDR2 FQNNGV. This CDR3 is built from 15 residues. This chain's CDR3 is CASSISRGFTGELFF. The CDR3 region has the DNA TGTGCCAGCAGCATATCCAGGGGGTTCACCGGGGAGCTGTTTTTT.

CDR3 nucleotides: TGCGCCAGCAGAACCGGGATCGCCATGGCAGATACGCAGTATTTT. Encoded protein: CASRTGIAMADTQYF. This chain joins TRBV4-1 and TRBJ2-3, with D possibly matching TRBD2 (5 bases). The CDR3 covers 15 residues. Trimming took off 6 bases at V and 4 bases at J, with 17 bases between the two ends. Germline V gene sequence: CDR1 MGHRA, CDR2 YSYEKL.

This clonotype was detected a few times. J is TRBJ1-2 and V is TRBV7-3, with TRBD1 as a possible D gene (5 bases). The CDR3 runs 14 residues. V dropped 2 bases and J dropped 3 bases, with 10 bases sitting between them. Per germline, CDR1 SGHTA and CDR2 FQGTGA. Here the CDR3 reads CASSLEGNDYGYTF. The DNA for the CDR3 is TGTGCCAGCAGCTTAGAGGGGAATGACTATGGCTACACCTTC.

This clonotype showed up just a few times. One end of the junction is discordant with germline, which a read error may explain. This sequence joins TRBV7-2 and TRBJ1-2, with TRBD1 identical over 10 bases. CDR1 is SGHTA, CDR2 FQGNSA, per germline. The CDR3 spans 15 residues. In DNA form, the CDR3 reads TGTGCCAGCAGCCTCCAGGGACAGGGGACCTATGGCTACACTTTC. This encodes CASSLQGQGTYGYTF.

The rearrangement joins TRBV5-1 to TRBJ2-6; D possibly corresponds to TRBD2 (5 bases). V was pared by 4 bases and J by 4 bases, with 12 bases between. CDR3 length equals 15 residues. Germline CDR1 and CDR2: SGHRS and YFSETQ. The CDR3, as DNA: TGCGCCAGCAGCCTGGAGGTAGGGGGGGCCAACGTCCTGACTTTC. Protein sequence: CASSLEVGGANVLTF.

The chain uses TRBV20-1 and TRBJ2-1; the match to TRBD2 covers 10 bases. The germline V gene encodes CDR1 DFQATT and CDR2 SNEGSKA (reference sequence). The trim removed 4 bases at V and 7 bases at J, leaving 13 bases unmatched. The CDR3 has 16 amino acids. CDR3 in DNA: TGCAGTGCTATTGGGGCGAATAGCGGGGGGACAAATGAGCAGTTCTTC. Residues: CSAIGANSGGTNEQFF.

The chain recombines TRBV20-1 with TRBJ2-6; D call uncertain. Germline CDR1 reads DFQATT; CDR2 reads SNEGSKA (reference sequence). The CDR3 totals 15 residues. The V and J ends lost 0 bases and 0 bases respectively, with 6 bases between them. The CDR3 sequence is CSARDGPSGANVLTF. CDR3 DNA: TGCAGTGCTAGAGATGGCCCCTCTGGGGCCAACGTCCTGACTTTC.

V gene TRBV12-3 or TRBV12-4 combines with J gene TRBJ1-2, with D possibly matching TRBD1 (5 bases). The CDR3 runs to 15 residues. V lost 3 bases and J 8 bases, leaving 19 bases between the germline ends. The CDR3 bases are TGTGCCAGCAGTTTCCCAGGGTCCGGGAGCTACGGCTACACCTTC. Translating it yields CASSFPGSGSYGYTF.

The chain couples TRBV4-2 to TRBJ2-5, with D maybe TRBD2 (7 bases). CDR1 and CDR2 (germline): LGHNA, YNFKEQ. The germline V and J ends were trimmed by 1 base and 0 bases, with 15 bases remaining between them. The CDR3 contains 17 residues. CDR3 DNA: TGTGCCAGCAGCCAAGTTGGGGCGGGGGCCTACCAAGAGACCCAGTACTTC. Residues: CASSQVGAGAYQETQYF.

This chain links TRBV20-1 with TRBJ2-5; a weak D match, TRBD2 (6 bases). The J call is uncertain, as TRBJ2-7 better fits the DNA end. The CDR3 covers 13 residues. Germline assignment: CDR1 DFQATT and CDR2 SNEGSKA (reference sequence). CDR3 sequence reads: CSAPGTGNYEQYF. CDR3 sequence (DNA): TGCAGTGCTCCTGGGACTGGAAACTACGAGCAGTACTTC.

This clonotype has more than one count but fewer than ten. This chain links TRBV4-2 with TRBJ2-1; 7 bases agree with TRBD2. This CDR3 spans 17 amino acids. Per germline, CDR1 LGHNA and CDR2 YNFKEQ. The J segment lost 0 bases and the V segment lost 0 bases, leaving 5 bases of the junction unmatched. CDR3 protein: CASSQDDRTSSYNEQFF. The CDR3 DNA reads TGTGCCAGCAGCCAAGATGATCGGACTAGCTCCTACAATGAGCAGTTCTTC.